This T cell receptor (beta chain) was documented in a study of blood T cells in healthy people across ages. Then a second PCR, running about 6 to 12 cycles, was carried out with a sample-barcoded 5' primer and a J-beta primer mix. TCRdb re-called the 5' RACE reads through MiXCR, storing one row per CDR3 protein. The repertoire holds around 870,000 distinct CDR3 sequences, with under 30% as singletons. This clonotype was observed many times. CDR1 is LGHDT and CDR2 is YNNKEL in the germline V gene (reference sequence). V shed 4 bases, J shed 1 base, and the junction held 9 bases outside the gene matches. CDR3 length: 17 residues.

The V gene is TRBV3-1, the J gene TRBJ2-1, with TRBD2 matching 8 bases. The sample was blood. The sequence derives from an elderly woman in good health. The CDR3 loop is CASSPAQRGISYNEQFF. The CDR3 bases are TGTGCCAGCAGCCCTGCGCAGCGGGGGATATCCTACAATGAGCAGTTCTTC.